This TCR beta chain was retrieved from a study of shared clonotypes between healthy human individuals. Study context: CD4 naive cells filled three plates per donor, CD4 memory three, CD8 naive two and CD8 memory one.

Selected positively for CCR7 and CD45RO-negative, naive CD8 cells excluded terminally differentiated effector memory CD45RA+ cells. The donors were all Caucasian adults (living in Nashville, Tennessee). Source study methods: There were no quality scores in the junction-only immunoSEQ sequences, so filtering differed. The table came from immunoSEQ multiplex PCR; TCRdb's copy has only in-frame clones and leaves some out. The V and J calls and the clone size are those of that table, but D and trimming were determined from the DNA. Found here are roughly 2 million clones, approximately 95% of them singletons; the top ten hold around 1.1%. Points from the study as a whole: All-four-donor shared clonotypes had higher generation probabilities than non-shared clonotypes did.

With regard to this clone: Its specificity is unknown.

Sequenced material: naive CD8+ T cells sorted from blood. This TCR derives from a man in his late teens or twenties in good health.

The CDR3 DNA is TGCGCCAGCAGCTTGGCCTCTGATATCTCCAGCTCCTACGAGCAGTACTTC. Amino acids: CASSLASDISSSYEQYF. The rearrangement links TRBV5-1 to TRBJ2-7; D not resolved. V gave up 0 bases and J gave up 0 bases, with 16 bases separating them. Germline CDR1 and CDR2: SGHRS and YFSETQ. The CDR3 is 17 residues long.